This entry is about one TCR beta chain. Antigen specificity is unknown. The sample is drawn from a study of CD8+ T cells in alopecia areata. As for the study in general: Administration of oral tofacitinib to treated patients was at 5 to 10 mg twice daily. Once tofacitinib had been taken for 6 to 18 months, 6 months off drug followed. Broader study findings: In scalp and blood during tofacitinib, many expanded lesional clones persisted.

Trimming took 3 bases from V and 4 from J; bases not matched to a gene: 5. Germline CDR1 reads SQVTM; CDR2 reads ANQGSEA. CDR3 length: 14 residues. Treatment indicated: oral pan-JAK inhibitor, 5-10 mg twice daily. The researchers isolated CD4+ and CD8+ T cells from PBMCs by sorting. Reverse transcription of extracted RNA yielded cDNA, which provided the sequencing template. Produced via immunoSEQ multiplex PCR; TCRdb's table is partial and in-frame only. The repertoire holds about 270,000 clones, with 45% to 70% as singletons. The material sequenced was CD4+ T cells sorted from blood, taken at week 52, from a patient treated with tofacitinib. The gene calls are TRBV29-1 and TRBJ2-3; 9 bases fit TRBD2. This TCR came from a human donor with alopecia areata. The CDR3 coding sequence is TGCAGCGTTGAGCTTAGCGGGGGAGCAGATACGCAGTATTTT. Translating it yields CSVELSGGADTQYF.